This T cell receptor beta chain emerged from a study of cytomegalovirus exposure and HLA in healthy donors. As to this clone: Its antigen is currently unknown.

The donors comprised healthy bone marrow donors. General observations from the study: Some segments of the V type, notably TRBV6-2 and TRBV6-3, were excluded as indistinguishable.

A multiplex PCR was run with 60 Vbeta primers and 13 Jbeta primers. Here immunoSEQ multiplex PCR was the method, and the copy in TCRdb shows in-frame clones only, minus some. The sample includes over 65,000 clones, over 70% of them seen just once. CDR3 length: 14 residues. Germline-derived CDR1 and CDR2 are SNHLY and FYNNEI. Trimming removed 3 bases from V and 3 bases from J, with 12 bases in between. Sequencing input: PBMCs. This chain uses TRBV2 with TRBJ2-7, with D perhaps matching TRBD1 (6 bases). This clonotype was obtained from a woman aged 40 to 50 in good health and CMV-seronegative. As DNA, the CDR3 is TGTGCCAGCAGTGAGGCTGGGGGCGTCTACGAGCAGTACTTC. Translation: CASSEAGGVYEQYF.